The 9 T cell receptor beta chains presented below share a single source sample, sequenced in a study of CD8+ T cells in alopecia areata. As for treatment: oral pan-JAK inhibitor, 5-10 mg twice daily. RNA, once extracted, was reverse transcribed into cDNA for use as the sequencing template. Here immunoSEQ multiplex PCR was the method, and the copy in TCRdb shows in-frame clones only, minus some. The repertoire holds some 150,000 clones, nearly 55% seen once, with more than 15% in the top ten. The material was CD8+ T cells sorted from blood, obtained at week 4, from a patient treated with tofacitinib. The source of these receptors is a human donor with alopecia areata.

The chain combines TRBV19 with TRBJ1-2; D is unclear. Germline V lookup: CDR1 LNHDA, CDR2 SQIVND (reference sequence). The CDR3 has 14 residues. Trimming took off 2 bases at V and 7 bases at J, with 14 bases between the two ends. This CDR3 reads CASSIMGPSAGYTF. The CDR3 region has the DNA TGTGCCAGTAGTATAATGGGCCCCAGTGCTGGCTACACCTTC.

The rearrangement joins TRBV27 to TRBJ2-4; weak D call: TRBD1 (5 bases). V was pared by 5 bases and J by 8 bases, with 16 bases between. CDR1 and CDR2 from the germline V gene are MNHEY and SMNVEV (reference sequence). The CDR3 consists of 14 residues. CDR3 sequence: CASSPIGAADIQYF. DNA for the CDR3: TGTGCCAGCAGTCCCATTGGGGCGGCTGACATTCAGTACTTC.

This clone was recorded once. The chain recombines TRBV7-6 with TRBJ2-7; TRBD1 is a possible D gene (5 bases). Trimming stripped 5 bases from V and 5 bases from J, with 19 bases between. The CDR3 length is 15 residues. Germline V CDR1 and CDR2: SGHVS, FNYEAQ. CDR3 amino acids: CASSPFTGIDHEQYF. Here the CDR3 DNA reads TGTGCCAGCAGCCCATTTACAGGAATCGACCACGAGCAGTACTTC. Variable domain in full (rest from reference TRBV7-6 and TRBJ2-7): GAGVSQSPRYKVTKRGQDVALRCDPISGHVSLYWYRQALGQGPEFLTYFNYEAQQDKSGLPNDRFSAERPEGSISTLTIQRTEQRDSAMYRCASSPFTGIDHEQYFGPGTRLTVT.

The chain uses TRBV7-9 and TRBJ2-3; 8 nucleotides align to TRBD2. Trimming took 5 bases from V and 2 from J; bases not matched to a gene: 9. Germline V gene lookup returns CDR1 SEHNR and CDR2 FQNEAQ (reference sequence). There are 16 residues in the CDR3. This CDR3 reads CASSPWTSHNTDTQYF. Here the CDR3 DNA reads TGTGCCAGCAGCCCTTGGACTAGCCATAACACAGATACGCAGTATTTT.

The table lists this clone with a count of one. V usage is TRBV5-4 and J usage is TRBJ1-2; TRBD1 might be the D (6 bases). Trimming cost V 4 bases and J 4 bases, with 11 bases left between them. The CDR3 spans 13 residues. From germline, CDR1 is SGHNT and CDR2 YYREEE (reference sequence). The DNA for the CDR3 is TGTGCCAGCAGCCCACAGGGCATCTATGGCTACACCTTC. It is translated as CASSPQGIYGYTF.

The chain uses TRBV29-1 and TRBJ1-1, with 9 bases lining up with TRBD1. Per the germline V gene, CDR1 is SQVTM and CDR2 is ANQGSEA. The CDR3 is made up of 12 amino acids. V dropped 4 bases and J dropped 6; count of bases not matched to a gene: 3. CDR3 in amino acids: CSVGQGVPEAFF. The CDR3 DNA follows: TGCAGCGTTGGACAGGGGGTGCCTGAAGCTTTCTTT. The full variable domain, completed using reference TRBV29-1 and TRBJ1-1, is SAVISQKPSRDICQRGTSLTIQCQVDSQVTMMFWYRQQPGQSLTLIATANQGSEATYESGFVIDKFPISRPNLTFSTLTVSNMSPEDSSIYLCSVGQGVPEAFFGQGTRLTVV.

The chain joins TRBV14 to TRBJ1-1; D ambiguous. The V end lost 2 bases, the J end lost 0 bases, and 10 bases lay between the germline ends. Germline lookup yields CDR1 SGHDN and CDR2 FVKESK. The CDR3 consists of 15 residues. The chain's CDR3 is CASSQWEHLNTEAFF. DNA for the CDR3: TGTGCCAGCAGCCAATGGGAACACCTGAACACTGAAGCTTTCTTT.

The V call is TRBV27, the J call TRBJ1-5; the match to TRBD1 covers 7 bases. Germline trimming cut 9 bases from V and 2 bases from J; bases unmatched to any gene: 10. This CDR3 spans 15 amino acids. The germline V gene encodes CDR1 MNHEY and CDR2 SMNVEV (reference sequence). The CDR3 sequence: CASKRDREGNQPQHF. Written as DNA, the CDR3 is TGTGCCAGTAAGCGGGACAGAGAGGGCAATCAGCCCCAGCATTTT.

The gene calls are TRBV29-1 and TRBJ2-1, with D perhaps matching TRBD2 (8 bases). The CDR3 sequence is 15 residues long. The germline V and J ends were trimmed by 5 bases and 2 bases, with 16 bases remaining between them. Germline loops: CDR1 SQVTM, CDR2 ANQGSEA. As DNA, the CDR3 is TGCAGCGTTCGCGCGGGGGGACAGACCTACAATGAGCAGTTCTTC. It yields the protein CSVRAGGQTYNEQFF.